The 7 T cell receptor beta chains reported below all come from one sample, sequenced in a study of response to subunit inactivated influenza vaccine (dated by TCRdb to between 2018 and 2020). The method was RT-PCR. Sequencing relied on an Illumina HiSeq 2500. The public reads were quality trimmed at Q25 with fastp and then assembled into clones with MiXCR by TCRdb, keeping productive beta chains. Rows are unified per CDR3 protein, each entry keeping the most common DNA and genes. The sample table records just under 550,000 distinct CDR3 sequences; roughly a quarter of these occur just once. 2.5% to 3.5% of the sample is in the top ten clones. This same sample was also taken into another study, of T cells expressing NK-cell markers. The second paper further reports: TCR beta cDNA libraries were made by 5'RACE template switching that added a universal primer site and unique molecular identifiers.

The source was CD4+ T cells sorted from PBMCs, collected less than 13 days after vaccination. The receptors originated from a man aged 50-59 years who received an inactivated influenza vaccine. Donor details come from another sample of the same person, matched by shared clones.

This chain connects TRBV4-3 to TRBJ2-7, with D maybe TRBD1 (5 bases). Trimming stripped 1 base from V and 3 bases from J, with 13 bases between. This CDR3 contains 15 residues. Germline V lookup: CDR1 LGHNA, CDR2 YSLEER. CDR3 in amino acids: CASSQVYDSSYEQYF. The CDR3, as DNA: TGCGCCAGCAGCCAAGTCTACGACAGTAGCTACGAGCAGTACTTC.

V and J are TRBV6-2 or TRBV6-3 and TRBJ2-5; TRBD2 matches at 8 bases. The trim removed 6 bases at V and 0 bases at J, leaving 12 bases unmatched. CDR1 MNHEY and CDR2 SVGEGT come from the germline V gene. The CDR3 is 17 residues long. CDR3 bases: TGTGCCAGCAGCCACGGGGGGGGCAGAATTTACCAAGAGACCCAGTACTTC. This codes for CASSHGGGRIYQETQYF.

The chain carries TRBV19 and TRBJ1-2; the match to TRBD1 covers 8 bases. CDR3 length: 14 amino acids. The germline V gene encodes CDR1 LNHDA and CDR2 SQIVND (reference sequence). With V trimmed by 4 bases and J by 4 bases, 5 bases remained unmatched. Here the CDR3 reads CASSTTGVGYGYTF. DNA of the CDR3: TGTGCCAGTAGTACGACAGGGGTCGGCTATGGCTACACCTTC.

The V and J genes are TRBV5-1 and TRBJ2-7; weak D call: TRBD1 (6 bases). V lost 5 bases and J lost 5, with 23 bases in between. This CDR3 is 16 amino acids long. Germline V gene lookup returns CDR1 SGHRS and CDR2 YFSETQ. DNA of the CDR3: TGCGCCAGCAGAACTGCTCCGGGACACCGAGTAGACGAGCAGTACTTC. It yields the protein CASRTAPGHRVDEQYF.

The chain uses TRBV5-1 and TRBJ2-7; the D call may be TRBD1 or TRBD2 (5 bases each). The CDR3 totals 14 residues. Trimming left V 3 bases short and J 6 bases short, with 16 bases between. Germline V CDR1 and CDR2: SGHRS, YFSETQ. This CDR3 reads CASSSGRVDGEQYF. The CDR3 nucleotides are TGCGCCAGCAGCTCGGGACGGGTAGATGGCGAGCAGTACTTC.

This clonotype was detected ten times or more. The chain links TRBV20-1 to TRBJ2-6; 7 positions match TRBD1. Germline V gene sequence: CDR1 DFQATT, CDR2 SNEGSKA (reference sequence). V shed 1 base, J shed 0 bases, and the junction held 6 bases outside the gene matches. There are 17 residues in the CDR3. CDR3 sequence reads: CSARGRQGDSGANVLTF. Written as DNA, the CDR3 is TGCAGTGCTAGAGGTCGACAGGGCGACTCTGGGGCCAACGTCCTGACTTTC.

Ten or more counts support this clonotype. The chain recombines TRBV10-3 with TRBJ2-5; perhaps TRBD2 as D (7 bases). Trimming pared 4 bases from V and 2 bases from J, leaving 17 bases between. CDR1 and CDR2 from the germline V gene are ENHRY and SYGVKD. The CDR3 is 16 residues long. CDR3 sequence: CAISGGLAASQETQYF. The CDR3 DNA follows: TGTGCCATCAGTGGGGGGCTAGCGGCATCACAAGAGACCCAGTACTTC.